This TCR beta chain was sequenced during a study of blood T cell repertoires in COVID-19. Across the study: Researchers got acute and convalescent COVID-19 samples from the United States, Italy and Spain. The cDNA or gDNA used as material had been derived from T cells, B-cell-depleted T cells, or PBMCs.

Assay: immunoSEQ multiplex PCR; the TCRdb copy retains only in-frame clones and omits some. The sample shows 250,000 to 350,000 clones, approximately 89% of them seen only once. The receptor's source is a woman in her sixties with acute or convalescent COVID-19. What was sequenced was peripheral blood.

The CDR3 coding sequence is TGTGCCAGCAGCTTGGGGACAGGGGTTACTGAAGCTTTCTTT. Translation gives CASSLGTGVTEAFF. The J gene is TRBJ1-1, the V gene TRBV5-8, with 9 bases identical to TRBD1. Losses at the gene ends were 0 bases for V and 5 bases for J; bases not matched to a gene: 2. CDR3 size: 14 residues. Germline V CDR1 and CDR2: SGHTS, YDEGEE.